One and the same sample provided the 27 T cell receptor beta chains below, sequenced in a study of neurological immune-mediated disorders. TCRdb itself ran the 5' RACE reads through MiXCR, one entry per CDR3 protein. The sample consists of 25,000 to 30,000 distinct CDR3 sequences, about 3% of them appearing once. Sequencing was carried out using PBMCs. These receptors were obtained from a woman in her twenties or thirties with multiple sclerosis.

This clonotype appeared many times. CDR3 sequence: CATSRGQGATEAFF. CDR3 DNA sequence: TGTGCCACCAGCAGGGGACAGGGGGCCACTGAAGCTTTCTTT. The chain has TRBV15 and TRBJ1-1; 12 nucleotides line up with TRBD1. Germline V lookup: CDR1 LNHNV, CDR2 YYDKDF (reference sequence). This CDR3 has 14 residues. V lost 3 bases, J lost 4 bases, and 0 bases stayed unmatched.

This clonotype was seen ten or more times. This chain connects TRBV6-2 or TRBV6-3 to TRBJ2-1, with D uncertain. Germline V lookup: CDR1 MNHEY, CDR2 SVGEGT. The CDR3 is 15 residues long. Trimming took off 6 bases at V and 0 bases at J, with 12 bases between the two ends. The CDR3 DNA is TGTGCCAGCAGCTTCGGGTCTCCCTCCTACAATGAGCAGTTCTTC. Translating it yields CASSFGSPSYNEQFF.

The sample holds many counts of this clonotype. The V and J genes are TRBV5-5 and TRBJ2-7; maybe TRBD1 (5 bases). Germline CDR1 SGHKS, CDR2 YYEKEE (reference sequence). CDR3 length: 13 residues. V was clipped by 4 bases and J by 2 bases, with 10 bases between them. CDR3 DNA: TGTGCCAGCAGCACAGGACCCCCCTACGAGCAGTACTTC. Protein: CASSTGPPYEQYF.

This clonotype was observed a few times. Being one base from a much bigger clone, this may be a read error. This chain joins TRBV18 and TRBJ2-7; TRBD2 aligns across 8 bases. J gave up 7 bases and V 5 bases, and 4 bases lay outside the gene matches. From germline, CDR1 is KGHSH and CDR2 LQKENI. This CDR3 is 12 amino acids long. The CDR3 nucleotides read TGTGCCAGCTCAACTCGGGGGGGGGAGCAGTACTTC. It encodes CASSTRGGEQYF.

This clonotype is labeled medium-sized. The gene calls are TRBV29-1 and TRBJ1-5; 9 bases line up with TRBD1. J lost 4 bases, V lost 4 bases, and 5 bases had no gene match. CDR3 length: 14 amino acids. The V gene's germline CDR1 is SQVTM and CDR2 ANQGSEA. CDR3 DNA: TGCAGCGTTGCTCTTGGACAGGGGAATCAGCCCCAGCATTTT. Residues: CSVALGQGNQPQHF. Full variable domain (rest looked up from reference TRBV29-1 and TRBJ1-5): SAVISQKPSRDICQRGTSLTIQCQVDSQVTMMFWYRQQPGQSLTLIATANQGSEATYESGFVIDKFPISRPNLTFSTLTVSNMSPEDSSIYLCSVALGQGNQPQHFGDGTRLSIL.

This clonotype was observed at least ten times. The CDR3, as DNA: TGTGCCATCAGTGTCAGGGGCGATAACACTGAAGCTTTCTTT. This sequence encodes CAISVRGDNTEAFF. The chain has TRBV10-3 and TRBJ1-1; possible D gene TRBD1, 6 bases. The germline V gene encodes CDR1 ENHRY and CDR2 SYGVKD. This CDR3 contains 14 residues. Between the trimmed V and J ends, which lost 4 bases and 2 bases, there was a span of 11 bases.

This clonotype was seen ten or more times. This chain joins TRBV7-2 and TRBJ1-2; 7 bases fit TRBD1. The length of the CDR3 is 13 residues. The trim removed 1 base at V and 6 bases at J, leaving 2 bases unmatched. Germline CDR1 and CDR2: SGHTA and FQGNSA. The CDR3: CASSLGQGNGYTF. The CDR3 nucleotides are TGTGCCAGCAGCTTAGGACAGGGTAATGGCTACACCTTC.

Many counts were recorded for this clonotype. The rearrangement uses TRBV6-2 or TRBV6-3 and TRBJ2-2, with D unresolved. The CDR3 spans 15 residues. Germline CDR1 reads MNHEY; CDR2 reads SVGEGT. V was shortened by 5 bases and J by 0 bases, with 10 bases between the two germline ends. CDR3 residues: CASSPQAANTGELFF. The CDR3, as DNA: TGTGCCAGCAGTCCGCAGGCTGCGAACACCGGGGAGCTGTTTTTT.

This clonotype was seen many times. V and J are TRBV7-6 and TRBJ1-3; D is unresolved. CDR1 is SGHVS and CDR2 is FNYEAQ in the germline V gene. The CDR3 length is 15 residues. Trimming left V 5 bases short and J 4 bases short, with 15 bases between. CDR3 DNA sequence: TGTGCCAGCAGCGAGTTTACCGTGTTGGGAAACACCATATATTTT. Protein sequence: CASSEFTVLGNTIYF. Together with reference TRBV7-6 and TRBJ1-3, the CDR3 gives the full variable domain: GAGVSQSPRYKVTKRGQDVALRCDPISGHVSLYWYRQALGQGPEFLTYFNYEAQQDKSGLPNDRFSAERPEGSISTLTIQRTEQRDSAMYRCASSEFTVLGNTIYFGEGSWLTVV.

This clonotype was recorded at least ten times. V and J are TRBV3-1 and TRBJ2-2; D uncertain. V dropped 1 base and J dropped 7 bases, with 4 bases sitting between them. The length of the CDR3 is 12 residues. Germline values: CDR1 LGHDT, CDR2 YNNKEL (reference sequence). The CDR3 region has the DNA TGTGCCAGCAGCCAAGGCGTCGGGGAGCTGTTTTTT. Amino acids: CASSQGVGELFF.

This clonotype was recorded at least ten times. This chain links TRBV5-5 with TRBJ2-7; 7 bases align to TRBD1. Trimming took 2 bases from V and 3 from J; bases not matched to a gene: 11. This CDR3 contains 16 residues. CDR1 and CDR2 (germline): SGHKS, YYEKEE (reference sequence). The CDR3 region has the DNA TGTGCCAGCAGCTTAGGGGCTGACAGGGTCTTCTACGAGCAGTACTTC. This gives the protein CASSLGADRVFYEQYF.

This clonotype was counted many times. The J gene is TRBJ1-6, the V gene TRBV3-1, with D perhaps TRBD1 (5 bases). The CDR3 runs 16 residues. The ends were cut back, 8 bases at V and 8 bases at J, with 22 bases in the middle. Germline values: CDR1 LGHDT, CDR2 YNNKEL (reference sequence). CDR3 region: CASRFLGAGVHSPLHF. In DNA form, the CDR3 reads TGTGCCAGCCGCTTTTTAGGGGCAGGCGTTCATTCACCCCTCCACTTT.

This clonotype was counted ten times or more. A single base separates this from a much larger clone, so it may be a read error. The chain links TRBV5-1 to TRBJ2-1; 8 bases map to TRBD2. This CDR3 comprises 16 residues. V lost 4 bases and J lost 4; bases outside the gene matches: 10. The germline gives CDR1 SGHRS, CDR2 YFSETQ. CDR3 sequence reads: CASSPPGLDIYNEQFF. For the CDR3, the DNA is TGCGCCAGCAGCCCGCCGGGACTAGATATATACAATGAGCAGTTCTTC.

This clonotype was counted many times. The genes are TRBV4-3 and TRBJ1-6; D not resolved. Trimming left V 0 bases short and J 8 bases short, with 14 bases between. Germline CDR1 reads LGHNA; CDR2 reads YSLEER. The CDR3 contains 16 residues. The CDR3 is CASSQEVTVGYSPLHF. CDR3 DNA: TGCGCCAGCAGCCAAGAAGTCACAGTCGGCTATTCACCCCTCCACTTT.

In its sample, this clonotype was seen many times. The chain employs TRBV7-9 and TRBJ1-5; D unresolved. V was shortened by 4 bases and J by 0 bases, with 16 bases between the two germline ends. Germline CDR1 is SEHNR and CDR2 is FQNEAQ (reference sequence). This CDR3 has 17 amino acids. This CDR3 reads CASSSSPGAASNQPQHF. For the CDR3, the DNA is TGTGCCAGCAGCTCCTCTCCCGGAGCGGCTAGCAATCAGCCCCAGCATTTT.

This clonotype is medium-sized. The rearrangement links TRBV2 to TRBJ2-1; maybe TRBD2 (6 bases). Per the germline V gene, CDR1 is SNHLY and CDR2 is FYNNEI. CDR3 length: 14 amino acids. The V end was cut by 4 bases, the J end by 4 bases, with 11 bases between. The CDR3 DNA reads as TGTGCCAGCAGTGGTGATAGCGGATACAATGAGCAGTTCTTC. This encodes CASSGDSGYNEQFF.

This clonotype was found many times. This rearrangement joins TRBV5-1 to TRBJ2-3, with 8 bases matching TRBD2. The trim removed 4 bases at V and 3 bases at J, leaving 4 bases unmatched. CDR1 and CDR2 (germline): SGHRS, YFSETQ. This CDR3 is built from 14 residues. Here the CDR3 DNA reads TGCGCCAGCAGCCCTGGACTAGCTACAGATACGCAGTATTTT. This encodes CASSPGLATDTQYF. The entire variable domain, with the rest obtained from reference TRBV5-1 and TRBJ2-3, is as follows: KAGVTQTPRYLIKTRGQQVTLSCSPISGHRSVSWYQQTPGQGLQFLFEYFSETQRNKGNFPGRFSGRQFSNSRSEMNVSTLELGDSALYLCASSPGLATDTQYFGPGTRLTVL.

This clonotype was seen a handful of times. V usage is TRBV20-1 and J usage is TRBJ2-3, with D possibly being TRBD2 (6 bases). The CDR3 has 12 residues. The germline V gene encodes CDR1 DFQATT and CDR2 SNEGSKA (reference sequence). The V and J ends lost 4 bases and 6 bases respectively, with 11 bases between them. The CDR3 sequence: CSAIGGMDTQYF. CDR3 nucleotides: TGCAGTGCTATAGGAGGGATGGATACGCAGTATTTT.

This clonotype was detected many times. The rearrangement uses TRBV29-1 and TRBJ1-5; the D is unclear. The germline V gene has CDR1 SQVTM and CDR2 ANQGSEA. The CDR3 covers 13 residues. With 4 bases removed from V and 7 bases from J, the gap between germline ends came to 14 bases. The CDR3: CSVGAGSGQPQHF. CDR3 in DNA: TGCAGCGTTGGAGCTGGATCAGGACAGCCCCAGCATTTT.

The sample holds many counts of this clonotype. V usage is TRBV7-2 and J usage is TRBJ2-5, with D maybe TRBD2 (6 bases). The CDR3 is 14 amino acids. Trimming cost V 5 bases and J 2 bases, with 12 bases left between them. Germline V gives CDR1 SGHTA, CDR2 FQGNSA. CDR3 loop: CASSPPGRQETQYF. The CDR3 nucleotides read TGTGCCAGCAGCCCACCGGGGAGGCAAGAGACCCAGTACTTC.

This clonotype was found many times. This chain links TRBV18 with TRBJ2-1; 8 nucleotides align to TRBD1. Germline CDR1 and CDR2: KGHSH and LQKENI. With V trimmed by 2 bases and J by 7 bases, 10 bases remained unmatched. CDR3 length equals 16 residues. The CDR3 DNA reads TGTGCCAGCTCACCATACCAAGGGACAGGAATTAATGAGCAGTTCTTC. It yields the protein CASSPYQGTGINEQFF.

At least ten counts were recorded for this clonotype. The chain is built from TRBV5-4 and TRBJ2-4; D remains ambiguous. Trimming removed 1 base from V and 3 bases from J, with 5 bases in between. The CDR3 consists of 13 residues. Germline V gene sequence: CDR1 SGHNT, CDR2 YYREEE (reference sequence). The CDR3 DNA follows: TGTGCCAGCAGCTTGTCAGGCAAAAACATTCAGTACTTC. Translation gives CASSLSGKNIQYF.

This clonotype was detected many times. The chain employs TRBV5-6 and TRBJ2-2; D is ambiguous. V shed 0 bases and J shed 1 base, with 7 bases lying between them. The CDR3 spans 15 residues. Per the germline V gene, CDR1 is SGHDT and CDR2 is YYEEEE. CDR3 in amino acids: CASSLGGMNTGELFF. The CDR3 nucleotides read TGTGCCAGCAGCTTGGGCGGTATGAACACCGGGGAGCTGTTTTTT.

The table lists this clonotype with many counts. The V and J genes are TRBV7-2 and TRBJ1-3; TRBD1 might be the D (5 bases). CDR1 and CDR2 (germline): SGHTA, FQGNSA. V was clipped by 2 bases and J by 9 bases, with 8 bases between them. This CDR3 contains 12 residues. This CDR3 reads CASSLLRGTIYF. In DNA form, the CDR3 reads TGTGCCAGCAGCTTATTGAGGGGCACCATATATTTT.

This clonotype appeared many times. The chain combines TRBV7-2 with TRBJ2-7, with no clear D. V lost 6 bases and J 0 bases, leaving 9 bases between the germline ends. Germline V gene data show CDR1 as SGHTA and CDR2 as FQGNSA. The CDR3 covers 13 residues. CDR3 in DNA: TGTGCCAGCAGTCTAGTCAACTCCTACGAGCAGTACTTC. This codes for CASSLVNSYEQYF.

This clonotype was recorded at least ten times. The V and J genes are TRBV3-1 and TRBJ1-6, with 7 positions matching TRBD1. CDR1 and CDR2 (germline): LGHDT, YNNKEL (reference sequence). Trimming removed 0 bases from V and 10 bases from J; junction bases left unmatched: 6. The CDR3 consists of 15 residues. The CDR3, as DNA: TGTGCCAGCAGCCAAGATCGAGGGGGCGGATCACCCCTCCACTTT. Its translation is CASSQDRGGGSPLHF.

This clonotype was seen ten or more times. The chain uses TRBV20-1 and TRBJ2-7, with D perhaps given as TRBD1 or TRBD2 (5 bases each). Germline V gives CDR1 DFQATT, CDR2 SNEGSKA (reference sequence). This CDR3 contains 14 residues. V lost 2 bases to trimming and J lost 3 bases, with 14 bases between them. CDR3 protein: CSARKSGLNYEQYF. Here the CDR3 DNA reads TGCAGTGCTAGAAAATCGGGGCTGAACTACGAGCAGTACTTC.